One and the same sample provided the 23 T cell receptor beta chains below, sequenced in a study of tumor and adjacent non-tumor tissue in lung cancer. Three rounds of nested PCR, following a modified ARM-PCR protocol, produced the TCRbeta library. A single record per CDR3 protein comes from TCRdb applying MiXCR to the multiplex PCR reads. In the table there are 90,000 to 110,000 distinct CDR3 sequences, roughly 80% of which are singletons. The template was RNA from unsorted bulk tissue. The sample comprised lung tumor tissue. These receptors were taken from a woman aged 60 to 75 with non-small cell lung cancer.

About this clonotype itself: Given a much more abundant clone one base away, this may be a read error. The V and J genes are TRBV10-3 and TRBJ1-1; a possible D gene is TRBD1 (5 bases). The germline CDR1 and CDR2 sequences are ENHRY and SYGVKD. The CDR3 is made up of 15 amino acids. CDR3 bases: TGTGGCATCAGTGTAGAAGATAGGGGATACACTGAAGCTTTCTTT. Translating it yields CGISVEDRGYTEAFF.

The V and J genes are TRBV4-3 and TRBJ2-1, with 7 bases fitting TRBD1. V shed 4 bases and J 6 bases; nucleotides not matched to a gene: 12. The germline CDR1 and CDR2 sequences are LGHNA and YSLEER. This CDR3 has 16 residues. The CDR3 region is CASSRPVSEGANEQFF. CDR3 sequence (DNA): TGCGCCAGCAGCCGCCCAGTTAGCGAGGGGGCCAATGAGCAGTTCTTC.

The CDR3 DNA reads as TGTCTCAGCAGTTTACAGGGGGCATATTCACCCCTCCACTTT. It translates to CLSSLQGAYSPLHF. The gene calls are TRBV12-3 or TRBV12-4 and TRBJ1-6, with 9 bases identical to TRBD1. CDR3 length: 14 residues.

Regarding this clonotype: This may be a read error, as it is one base from a much larger clone. The chain links TRBV6-1 to TRBJ2-6; D is tentatively TRBD1 or TRBD2 (5 bases each). Looked up from germline, CDR1 is MNHNS and CDR2 is SASEGT. CDR3 length: 15 amino acids. This CDR3 is CATYRGNSGANVMTF. The CDR3 DNA follows: TGTGCCACCTACCGGGGAAACTCTGGGGCCAACGTCATGACTTTC.

Notes on this clonotype: This may be a read error: a much more frequent sequence differs by one nucleotide. The rearrangement uses TRBV28 and TRBJ2-3; TRBD1 agrees at 9 bases. The germline gives CDR1 MDHEN, CDR2 SYDVKM. The length of the CDR3 is 13 residues. With 10 bases clipped from V and 7 bases from J, the junction kept 9 bases outside the gene matches. This CDR3 reads CATGQGTSHTQYF. The CDR3 nucleotides are TGTGCCACCGGACAGGGGACATCACATACGCAGTATTTT.

Comment on this clonotype: Because it lacks the conserved phenylalanine or tryptophan at the end, this CDR3 is likely a read error. The DNA is left out, because the CDR3 cannot be placed on it with certainty; the CDR3 is given as TCRdb lists it. The chain combines TRBV20-1 with TRBJ1-1; TRBD1 is taken as the D call from the table, unchecked against the DNA. Including both end residues, the CDR3 is 15 amino acids long. Germline V gene sequence: CDR1 DFQATT, CDR2 SNEGSKA (reference sequence). Here the CDR3 reads CSAPNWGGVVTEALI.

Of note for this clonotype: One junction end disagrees with the germline gene, perhaps due to a read error. The genes are TRBV6-2 or TRBV6-3 and TRBJ1-4, with D possibly TRBD1 on 6 matching bases. Germline V lookup: CDR1 MNHEY, CDR2 SVGEGT. CDR3 size: 15 residues. In DNA form, the CDR3 reads TGTACCAGCAGTTACGGGGGGGCTACTAATGAAAAACTGTTTTTT. This codes for CTSSYGGATNEKLFF.

In regard to this clonotype: One junction end does not reproduce the germline sequence, and a read error may be involved. The chain recombines TRBV4-3 with TRBJ1-2; tentatively, D is TRBD1 (6 bases). The CDR3 loop spans 15 amino acids. Germline V gene data show CDR1 as LGHNA and CDR2 as YSLEER. CDR3 DNA sequence: TGCGCCAGCGGCCAAGATATGAGGGGGAACTATGGCTACGCCTTC. Amino acids: CASGQDMRGNYGYAF.

At least ten counts were recorded for this clonotype. The V call is TRBV12-3 or TRBV12-4, the J call TRBJ2-7; 7 bases are a match to TRBD1. With V trimmed by 4 bases and J by 4 bases, 4 bases remained unmatched. The CDR3 has 13 amino acids. CDR3 DNA: TGTGCCAGCAGTTCCCAACAGGGGTACGAGCAGTACTTC. It specifies CASSSQQGYEQYF.

Concerning this clonotype itself: A junction boundary mismatches the germline segment, possibly from a read error. The V and J genes are TRBV4-3 and TRBJ1-1; D is unresolved. Germline assignment: CDR1 LGHNA and CDR2 YSLEER. The CDR3 loop spans 15 amino acids. The CDR3 coding sequence is TGCGCCAGTAGCCAAAGCGGACGGCCGAACACTGAAGCTTTCTTT. Translation gives CASSQSGRPNTEAFF.

A remark on this clonotype: The junction departs from the called germline gene at one end, perhaps through a read error. The rearrangement links TRBV6-5 to TRBJ1-3; no clear D gene. The germline CDR1 and CDR2 sequences are MNHEY and SVGAGI. The CDR3 sequence is 17 residues long. As DNA, the CDR3 is TGTGCCAGCTGTTACTCCCCACGGTGGACCTCTGGAAACACCATATATTTT. As protein: CASCYSPRWTSGNTIYF.

A remark on this clonotype: Here the CDR3 omits its conserved ending phenylalanine or tryptophan, so a read error is the likely source. This CDR3 is CASSLGRDQPQHC. CDR3 DNA: TGCGCCAGCAGCTTGGGGAGGGATCAGCCCCAGCATTGT. This chain links TRBV5-1 with TRBJ1-5, with D hard to call. V shed 0 bases and J shed 5 bases, with 6 bases lying between them. The CDR3 is 13 residues long. Germline loops: CDR1 SGHRS, CDR2 YFSETQ.

With respect to this clonotype: It may be a read error: a sequence one base away is much more abundant. The genes are TRBV12-3 or TRBV12-4 and TRBJ1-3; D not certain. This CDR3 has 15 amino acids. V was pared by 4 bases and J by 3 bases, with 13 bases between. The CDR3 coding sequence is TGTGCCAGCAGTTCCACCGGTGTACATGGAAACACCATATATTTT. Translation gives CASSSTGVHGNTIYF.

Concerning this clonotype itself: A much larger clone lies a single base off, so this may be a read error. The chain employs TRBV6-5 and TRBJ1-1; D gene unclear. The ends were cut back, 5 bases at V and 4 bases at J, with 17 bases in the middle. Germline lookup yields CDR1 MNHEY and CDR2 SVGAGI. The CDR3 is made up of 15 amino acids. This chain's CDR3 is CASSPSGESGTEAFF. In nucleotides, the CDR3 is TGTGCCAGCAGTCCCTCTGGCGAGTCGGGCACTGAAGCTTTCTTT.

This sequence joins TRBV10-2 and TRBJ1-1, with D perhaps TRBD1 (5 bases). This CDR3 region has 13 residues. CDR1 and CDR2 from the germline V gene are WSHSY and SAAADI. CDR3 sequence reads: CTTSWGMNTEAFF. The CDR3 bases are TGCACCACCTCCTGGGGGATGAACACTGAAGCTTTCTTT.

This clonotype appeared a few times. A read error may account for a junction end that differs from germline. The chain recombines TRBV6-1 with TRBJ1-1, with D perhaps matching TRBD1 (6 bases). This CDR3 has 16 residues. Germline CDR1 and CDR2: MNHNS and SASEGT. Here the CDR3 reads CVSSEGGGARNIEAFF. The CDR3 DNA sequence: TGTGTCAGCAGTGAAGGAGGGGGGGCCCGGAACATTGAAGCTTTCTTT.

Turning to this clonotype: The junction shows a germline mismatch at one end, possibly a read error. The rearrangement links TRBV6-6 to TRBJ2-7; TRBD1 matches 9 bases. This CDR3 is 15 amino acids long. Per germline, CDR1 MNHNY and CDR2 SVGAGI (reference sequence). Here the CDR3 DNA reads TGTGTCAGCAGTCGTCAGACAGGGGGGGACTACGAACAGTACTTC. Translating gives CVSSRQTGGDYEQYF.

Notes on this clonotype: This sequence may be a read error, since a much larger clone differs from it by one base. V is TRBV11-2 and J is TRBJ2-3; D remains ambiguous. The CDR3 length is 16 residues. CDR1 and CDR2 from the germline V gene are SGHAT and FQNNGV. The CDR3: CASSPNSVINTDTRYF. The CDR3 nucleotides read TGTGCCAGCAGCCCCAACAGCGTAATTAACACAGATACGCGGTATTTT.

As to this clonotype: It is likely a read error, because the conserved phenylalanine at the end of the CDR3 is missing. V is TRBV10-1 and J is TRBJ2-1, with D hard to call. Germline values: CDR1 WNHNN, CDR2 SYGVQD (reference sequence). The V end lost 7 bases, the J end lost 5 bases, and 12 bases lay between the germline ends. This CDR3 spans 13 amino acids. CDR3 in amino acids: CASMDMDNNEQFL. DNA of the CDR3: TGCGCCAGCATGGATATGGATAACAATGAGCAGTTCTTG.

This clonotype was found a few times. At one boundary the junction diverges from the germline segment, which might be a read error. This chain joins TRBV11-2 and TRBJ2-1, with D possibly matching TRBD1 (6 bases). The CDR3 spans 15 residues. Germline V CDR1 and CDR2: SGHAT, FQNNGV. CDR3 protein: CASSLGTEAHNEQIF. Written as DNA, the CDR3 is TGTGCCAGCAGCTTAGGGACAGAGGCCCACAATGAGCAGATCTTC. The full variable domain, its missing parts supplied by reference TRBV11-2 and TRBJ2-1, is EAGVAQSPRYKIIEKRQSVAFWCNPISGHATLYWYQQILGQGPKLLIQFQNNGVVDDSQLPKDRFSAERLKGVDSTLKIQPAKLEDSAVYLCASSLGTEAHNEQIFGPGTRLTVL.

This clonotype has only a few counts. This sequence joins TRBV11-2 and TRBJ2-7; D is possibly TRBD2 (5 bases). Per germline, CDR1 SGHAT and CDR2 FQNNGV. This CDR3 has 14 amino acids. The CDR3 DNA follows: TGTGCTGGCAGTTGGGATCGCGGAGGATACGAGCAGTACTTC. Translated, it gives CAGSWDRGGYEQYF.

A word on this clonotype: Possible read error: a much larger clone is one base away. The chain uses TRBV28 and TRBJ1-4; 9 bases agree with TRBD1. This CDR3 is 16 amino acids long. The germline gives CDR1 MDHEN, CDR2 SYDVKM. Here the CDR3 DNA reads TGTGCCAGCAGCATACCGACAGGGGGGAGTGATGAAAAAGTGTTTTTT. As protein: CASSIPTGGSDEKVFF.

This clonotype came up a few times. A much larger clone differs by one base, so this may be a read error. The chain is built from TRBV4-2 and TRBJ2-1, with D maybe TRBD1 (6 bases). Trimming took off 0 bases at V and 9 bases at J, with 15 bases between the two ends. The CDR3 is 15 residues long. Germline V CDR1 and CDR2: LGHNA, YNFKEQ. The CDR3 nucleotides are TGTGCCAGCAGCCAAGAACAGGGATATCGCAGTGAGCAGTTCTTC. Encoded protein: CASSQEQGYRSEQFF.